This is a list of T cell receptor beta chains from one sample in a study of cytomegalovirus exposure and HLA in healthy donors. Libraries were prepared by immunoSEQ multiplex PCR; TCRdb keeps only in-frame clonotypes and omits some of them. In the table there are roughly 120,000 clones, around 80% of which are singletons. Material: PBMCs. These receptor sequences come from a man aged 45 to 65 in good health and CMV-seronegative. The CDR3 runs from the conserved cysteine through the conserved F or W. The order of the fields is V gene, clone size, J gene, D gene, CDR3 protein, CDR3 DNA. A D gene is named only where the DNA matches it firmly. Clone size appears in some rows only: once, few, many, or a class for an expanded clone.

TRBV11-2	-	TRBJ2-1	TRBD2	CASGSGSGYNEQFF	TGTGCCAGCGGCTCCGGTAGCGGGTACAATGAGCAGTTCTTC
TRBV15	-	TRBJ2-3	-	CATSRGQATSTDTQYF	TGTGCCACCAGCAGAGGACAGGCGACTAGCACAGATACGCAGTATTTT
TRBV5-1	few	TRBJ1-5	-	CASSLDRNQPQHF	TGCGCCAGCAGCTTGGACAGAAATCAGCCCCAGCATTTT
TRBV7-2	-	TRBJ1-3	-	CASSLDRVRNTIYF	TGTGCCAGCAGCTTAGATCGGGTTCGAAACACCATATATTTT
TRBV28	-	TRBJ1-3	-	CASSTGTRGTIYF	TGTGCCAGCAGTACTGGGACTCGAGGGACCATATATTTT
TRBV27	-	TRBJ2-7	-	CASSFSHTYEQYF	TGTGCCAGCAGTTTTAGCCACACCTACGAGCAGTACTTC
TRBV27	-	TRBJ1-6	-	CASSPAEWNSPLHF	TGTGCCAGCAGTCCAGCGGAGTGGAATTCACCCCTCCACTTT
TRBV5-4	-	TRBJ2-2	TRBD1	CASTERTGKGGELFF	TGTGCCAGCACCGAGAGGACAGGGAAAGGCGGGGAGCTGTTTTTT
TRBV12-5	-	TRBJ1-5	-	CASGEGGVNQPQHF	TGTGCTAGTGGAGAAGGGGGTGTCAATCAGCCCCAGCATTTT
TRBV11-3	-	TRBJ2-2	TRBD2	CASSPRTSGSSDTGELFF	TGTGCCAGCAGCCCCCGGACTAGCGGGAGTTCGGACACCGGGGAGCTGTTTTTT
TRBV7-9	-	TRBJ2-7	-	CSSSLAWGGNLDYEQYF	TGTTCCAGCAGCCTCGCCTGGGGCGGCAACCTAGACTACGAGCAGTACTTC
TRBV2	-	TRBJ1-3	-	CASSENGRRSSGNTIYF	TGTGCCAGCAGTGAAAATGGGCGGAGGAGCTCTGGAAACACCATATATTTT
TRBV7-2	-	TRBJ1-5	TRBD1	CASSSDRENNQPQHF	TGTGCCAGCAGCTCCGACAGGGAAAACAATCAGCCCCAGCATTTT
TRBV9	-	TRBJ2-3	TRBD2	CASSVVSGGADTQYF	TGTGCCAGCAGCGTAGTAAGCGGGGGGGCAGATACGCAGTATTTT
TRBV5-4	few	TRBJ1-3	-	CASSLGGTGVGNTIYF	TGTGCCAGCAGCTTGGGGGGCACGGGGGTTGGAAACACCATATATTTT
TRBV28	-	TRBJ2-1	-	CASSGGALTGLTYNEQFF	TGTGCCAGCAGTGGTGGGGCCCTAACAGGGCTCACCTACAATGAGCAGTTCTTC
TRBV21-1	-	TRBJ2-2	-	CASSLRTGGAGELFF	TGTGCCAGCAGTCTCCGGACAGGGGGTGCCGGGGAGCTGTTTTTT
TRBV5-1	-	TRBJ2-2	-	CASSRGGTGELFF	TGCGCCAGCAGCAGGGGGGGAACCGGGGAGCTGTTTTTT
TRBV7-6	-	TRBJ1-1	-	CASSPPRAYTEAFF	TGTGCCAGCAGCCCCCCGCGCGCTTACACTGAAGCTTTCTTT
TRBV15	-	TRBJ2-3	-	CATSRDPADTQYF	TGTGCCACCAGCAGAGATCCTGCAGATACGCAGTATTTT
TRBV28	-	TRBJ1-3	-	CASSFQGPGNTIYF	TGTGCCAGCAGTTTCCAGGGCCCTGGAAACACCATATATTTT
TRBV29-1	-	TRBJ1-4	-	CSVAVGATNEKLFF	TGCAGCGTTGCCGTGGGCGCAACTAATGAAAAACTGTTTTTT
TRBV7-9	-	TRBJ1-5	-	CASSLDQDSLQHF	TGTGCCAGCAGCTTAGATCAGGACAGTCTTCAGCATTTT
TRBV5-4	-	TRBJ2-3	-	CASSPEKRRTDTQYF	TGTGCCAGCAGCCCGGAGAAGCGGCGCACAGATACGCAGTATTTT
TRBV7-3	once	TRBJ2-3	TRBD2	CASTPGGLGTDTQYF	TGTGCCAGCACCCCGGGGGGGTTGGGCACAGATACGCAGTATTTT
TRBV5-4	few	TRBJ2-2	TRBD2	CASSSGTTRTGELFF	TGTGCCAGCAGCTCCGGGACTACACGCACCGGGGAGCTGTTTTTT
TRBV5-1	-	TRBJ2-1	TRBD2	CASSLAQTSGTQFF	TGCGCCAGCAGCTTGGCCCAAACTAGCGGGACCCAGTTCTTC
TRBV28	-	TRBJ2-2	TRBD2	CAIPAGGAFTGELFF	TGTGCCATCCCCGCGGGGGGGGCTTTCACCGGGGAGCTGTTTTTT
TRBV28	-	TRBJ2-1	TRBD2	CASSPVRGGTYEQFF	TGTGCCAGCAGTCCTGTGCGGGGGGGGACCTATGAGCAGTTCTTC